This is a list of T cell receptor beta chains from one sample in a study of blood T cell repertoires in COVID-19. The method was immunoSEQ multiplex PCR; TCRdb's version includes in-frame clones alone and lacks a portion of them. The sample shows some 93,000 clones, over 75% of them seen only once. Sequencing used peripheral blood. The receptors were sampled from a man in his fifties or sixties with acute or convalescent COVID-19. Both conserved end residues are part of each CDR3.

v_gene: TRBV12-3/TRBV12-4; CDR3aa: CASSPGGAAFF
v_gene: TRBV10-3; CDR3aa: CAISDAAGTQYF
v_gene: TRBV5-1; CDR3aa: CASSLAGTENSPLHF
v_gene: TRBV6-6; CDR3aa: CASSRQGGNQPQHF
v_gene: TRBV9; CDR3aa: CASSVVGGSTDTQYF
v_gene: TRBV4-1; CDR3aa: CASSLRYEQYF
v_gene: TRBV5-4; CDR3aa: CASSQGQARSGYTF
v_gene: TRBV12-3/TRBV12-4; CDR3aa: CASSRGYGEQYF
v_gene: TRBV10-3; CDR3aa: CAISGAGANVLTF
v_gene: TRBV2; CDR3aa: CASSYDRVGTQYF
v_gene: TRBV5-1; CDR3aa: CASSLETSLKTTDTQYF
v_gene: TRBV19; CDR3aa: CASSIDGSSLSGNTIYF
v_gene: TRBV19; CDR3aa: CASSILPNNYGYTF
v_gene: TRBV3-1/TRBV3-2; CDR3aa: CASSSPSGGAGGELFF
v_gene: TRBV27; CDR3aa: CASRLGRGLMNTEAFF
v_gene: TRBV4-2; CDR3aa: CASSQGDRSNTGELFF
v_gene: TRBV27; CDR3aa: CASRSGQGYPNTEAFF
v_gene: TRBV7-2; CDR3aa: CASSLSRGVSETQYF
v_gene: TRBV6-5; CDR3aa: CASSRRGYGYTF
v_gene: TRBV6-5; CDR3aa: CASRRLGAGEETQYF
v_gene: TRBV7-8; CDR3aa: CASSPSRETQYF
v_gene: TRBV7-3; CDR3aa: CASSPREGQGYTF
v_gene: TRBV19; CDR3aa: CASSIPGRGADTQYF
v_gene: TRBV7-7; CDR3aa: CASSLGLAYYNEQFF
v_gene: TRBV19; CDR3aa: CASSFRLGAQETQYF
v_gene: TRBV7-9; CDR3aa: CASSQDSFNQPQHF
v_gene: TRBV4-3; CDR3aa: CASSGGLNTEAFF
v_gene: TRBV4-1; CDR3aa: CASSQGTGGNQPQHF
v_gene: TRBV7-9; CDR3aa: CASSFLPGETQYF
v_gene: TRBV7-2; CDR3aa: CASILAGGSDTQYF
v_gene: TRBV4-1; CDR3aa: CASSQGTGWNTGELFF
v_gene: TRBV5-4; CDR3aa: CASSPATSGTNTGELFF
v_gene: TRBV11-3; CDR3aa: CASSPRTGGKVDTQYF
v_gene: TRBV30; CDR3aa: CAWSVDRVTYNEQFF
v_gene: TRBV10-3; CDR3aa: CAISEYRGGQETQYF
v_gene: TRBV30; CDR3aa: CAWSVDGDYEQYF
v_gene: TRBV7-9; CDR3aa: CASSLEQGWKPPLHF
v_gene: TRBV10-2; CDR3aa: CASSESAGEFGGTEAFF
v_gene: TRBV11-3; CDR3aa: CASSLGSGGANTQYF
v_gene: TRBV30; CDR3aa: CAWSVAGGNEAFF
v_gene: TRBV6-2/TRBV6-3; CDR3aa: CASSQALAGTGGLGELFF
v_gene: TRBV5-4; CDR3aa: CASSVGSYNEQFF
v_gene: TRBV5-1; CDR3aa: CASSLGQGMYEQYF
v_gene: TRBV5-1; CDR3aa: CASSQTGTGDFYTF
v_gene: TRBV7-8; CDR3aa: CASSLTNRDTEAFF
v_gene: TRBV9; CDR3aa: CASSRLAGNQETQYF
v_gene: TRBV4-3; CDR3aa: CASSQDVARGTEAFF
v_gene: TRBV7-2; CDR3aa: CASSLGGQRNQPQHF
v_gene: TRBV7-3; CDR3aa: CASSSGQDPSTDTQYF
v_gene: TRBV10-1; CDR3aa: CASSESKGQVYNEQFF
v_gene: TRBV6-5; CDR3aa: CASSSSGRFYEQYF
v_gene: TRBV5-1; CDR3aa: CASSLNSYTGELFF
v_gene: TRBV15; CDR3aa: CATSREVPQGFLYNEQFF
v_gene: TRBV30; CDR3aa: CAWSSGGRRYEQFF
v_gene: TRBV5-8; CDR3aa: CASSPRGQPQHF
v_gene: TRBV19; CDR3aa: CASSTGTGSGNTIYF
v_gene: TRBV30; CDR3aa: CAWSGRVNQPQHF